The 6 T cell receptor beta chains below come from one sample, sequenced in a study of shared clonotypes between healthy human individuals. Profiled with immunoSEQ multiplex PCR; TCRdb holds only in-frame clones, not every one. The sample lists roughly 500,000 clones; roughly 78% were seen once. What was sequenced was PBMCs. These receptors were obtained from a woman in her thirties or forties in good health. Some clones in this sample may be carry-over from other donors' samples.

V usage is TRBV6-6 and J usage is TRBJ1-5; TRBD1 matches at 7 bases. The germline CDR1 and CDR2 sequences are MNHNY and SVGAGI (reference sequence). CDR3 size: 14 residues. The ends lost 2 bases at V and 4 bases at J; junction bases unmatched: 2. CDR3 in DNA: TGTGCCAGCAGTTACCCGGGACAGAATCAGCCCCAGCATTTT. Protein: CASSYPGQNQPQHF.

The genes are TRBV5-1 and TRBJ1-1, with D unclear. The V end lost 4 bases, the J end lost 0 bases, and 19 bases lay between the germline ends. Germline lookup yields CDR1 SGHRS and CDR2 YFSETQ. The CDR3 is made up of 17 amino acids. The DNA of the CDR3 is TGCGCCAGCAGCCCCGGGTGGGCGGGGAAACTGAACACTGAAGCTTTCTTT. It translates to CASSPGWAGKLNTEAFF.

This chain joins TRBV4-1 and TRBJ2-5; 10 nucleotides align to TRBD2. CDR1 and CDR2 from the germline V gene are MGHRA and YSYEKL. J was trimmed by 0 bases and V by 2 bases; bases with no gene match: 6. This CDR3 is 17 amino acids long. CDR3: CASSQRLAGGNQETQYF. Here the CDR3 DNA reads TGCGCCAGCAGCCAAAGACTAGCGGGCGGGAACCAAGAGACCCAGTACTTC.

This chain links TRBV7-9 with TRBJ2-5; 12 nucleotides agree with TRBD2. Per germline, CDR1 SEHNR and CDR2 FQNEAQ (reference sequence). This CDR3 contains 15 residues. The V and J ends lost 5 bases and 7 bases, in that order; junction bases with no gene match: 8. The CDR3 spells CASSPRLAGAATQYF. The CDR3 DNA reads TGTGCCAGCAGCCCCCGACTAGCGGGAGCGGCGACCCAGTACTTC.

J is TRBJ1-5 and V is TRBV28, with D possibly matching TRBD1 (5 bases). V was trimmed by 5 bases and J by 4 bases, leaving 18 bases between them. Germline assignment: CDR1 MDHEN and CDR2 SYDVKM. The CDR3 is 16 residues long. The CDR3 loop reads CASSPTWGLGNQPQHF. CDR3 bases: TGTGCCAGCAGTCCGACATGGGGCCTGGGAAATCAGCCCCAGCATTTT.

The rearrangement joins TRBV18 to TRBJ2-5, with D possibly called TRBD1 or TRBD2 (5 bases each). The J call may be faulty, since TRBJ2-7 better matches the DNA end. The germline V gene encodes CDR1 KGHSH and CDR2 LQKENI. The CDR3 totals 14 residues. CDR3 residues: CASSPEGTFYEQYF. In DNA, the CDR3 is TGTGCCAGCTCACCAGAGGGGACCTTCTACGAGCAGTACTTC.